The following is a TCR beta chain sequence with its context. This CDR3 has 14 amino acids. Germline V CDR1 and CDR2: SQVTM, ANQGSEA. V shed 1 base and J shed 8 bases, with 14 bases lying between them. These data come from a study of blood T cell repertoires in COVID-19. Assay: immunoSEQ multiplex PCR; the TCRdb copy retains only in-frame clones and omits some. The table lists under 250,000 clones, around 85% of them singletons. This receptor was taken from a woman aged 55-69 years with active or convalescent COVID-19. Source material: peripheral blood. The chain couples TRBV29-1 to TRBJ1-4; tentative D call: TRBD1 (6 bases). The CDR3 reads CSVEVGGGEEKLFF. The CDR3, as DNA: TGCAGCGTTGAAGTTGGGGGGGGCGAAGAAAAACTGTTTTTT.